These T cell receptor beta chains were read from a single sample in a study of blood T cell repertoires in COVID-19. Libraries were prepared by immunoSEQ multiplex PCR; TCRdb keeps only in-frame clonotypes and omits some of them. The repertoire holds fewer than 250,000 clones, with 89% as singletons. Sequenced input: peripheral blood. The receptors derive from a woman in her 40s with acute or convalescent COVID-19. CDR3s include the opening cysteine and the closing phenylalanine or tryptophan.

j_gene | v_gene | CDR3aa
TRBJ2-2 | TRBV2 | CASKGQGNTGELFF
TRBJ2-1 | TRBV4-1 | CASSPPVGGAHYNEQFF
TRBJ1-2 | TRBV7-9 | CASSLIAQGRAGYGYTF
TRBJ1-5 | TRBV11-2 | CASPGTGINQPQHF
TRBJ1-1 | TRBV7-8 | CASSPQTGFTEAFF
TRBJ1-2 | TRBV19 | CASSINSNSGNYGYTF
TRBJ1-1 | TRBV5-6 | CASSPTGVSTEAFF
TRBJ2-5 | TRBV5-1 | CASSLVGEETQYF
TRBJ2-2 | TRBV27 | CASYRVRTGELFF
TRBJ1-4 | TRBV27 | CASRADRSNEKLFF
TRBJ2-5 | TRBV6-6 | CASSWWAVQGDETQYF
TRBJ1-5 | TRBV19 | CASSKGTGASNQPQHF
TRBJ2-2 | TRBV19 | CASKSRNTGELFF
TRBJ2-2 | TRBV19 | CASSPIGGEPNTGELFF
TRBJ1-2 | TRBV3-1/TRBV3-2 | CASTGGGDYGYTF
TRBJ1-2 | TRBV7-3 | CASSLDHRVRSYGYTF
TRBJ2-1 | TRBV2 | CASSPNYGDEQFF
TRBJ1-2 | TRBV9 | CASSAMGEGMGYTF
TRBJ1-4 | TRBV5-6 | CASSWDRVYPQNEKLFF
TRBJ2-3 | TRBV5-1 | CASSLGGGGAADTQYF
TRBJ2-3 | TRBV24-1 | CATSLGTYYTDTQYF
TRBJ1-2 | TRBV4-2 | CASSLASNRGRYGYTF
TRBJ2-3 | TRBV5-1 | CASSFNGQGGDTQYF
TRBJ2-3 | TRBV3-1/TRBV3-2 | CASSQQQRGGTTDTQYF
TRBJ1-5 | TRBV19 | CASSRGQVAQPQHF
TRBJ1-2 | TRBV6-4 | CASSQHRGLGYTF
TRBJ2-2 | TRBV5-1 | CASSRDRNTGELFF
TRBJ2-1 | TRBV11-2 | CASSLATAGNNEQFF
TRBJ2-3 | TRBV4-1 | CASSPRVGGSTDTQYF
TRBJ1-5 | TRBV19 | CASSGGDRSNQPQHF
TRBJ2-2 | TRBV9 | CASSVGRANTGELFF
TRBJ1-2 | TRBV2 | CATWDRERSDYGYTF
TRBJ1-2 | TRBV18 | CASSGSRSQVTYGYTF
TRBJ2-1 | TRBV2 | CASSLFLGGAYNEQFF
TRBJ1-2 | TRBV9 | CASSPGGNTNYGYTF
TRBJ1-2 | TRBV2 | CASSPGQIYGYTF
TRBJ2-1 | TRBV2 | CASRDQRGVNEQFF
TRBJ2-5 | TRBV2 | CASSGQGWETQYF
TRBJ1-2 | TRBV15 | CATSRDQGSLYGYTF
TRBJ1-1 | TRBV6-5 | CASSPPGGTEAFF
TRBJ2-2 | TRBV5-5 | CASSVLTGAGTGELFF
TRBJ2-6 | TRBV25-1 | CASSASGGLTSGANVLTF
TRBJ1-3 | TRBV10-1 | CASSEKRGNTIYF
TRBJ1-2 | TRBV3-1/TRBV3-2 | CASSPPGTGYGYTF
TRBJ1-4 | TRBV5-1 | CASSFRDSSNEKLFF
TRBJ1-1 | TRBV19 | CASSSVSQGNTEAFF
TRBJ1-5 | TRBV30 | CAWSVGGYSNQPQHF
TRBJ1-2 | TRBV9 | CASSVGLGNGYTF
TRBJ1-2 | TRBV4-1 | CASSQPAKQGASRYGYTF
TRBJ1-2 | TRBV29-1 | CSVPDGGANYGYTF
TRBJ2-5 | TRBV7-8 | CASSLVSSGAGVWGLTQYF
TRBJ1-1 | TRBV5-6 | CASSDGTGWTEAFF
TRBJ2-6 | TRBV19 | CASMSSGANVLTF
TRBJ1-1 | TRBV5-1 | CASSFGTGGFNTEAFF